This T cell receptor (beta chain) appears in the sequencing data of a study of shared clonotypes between healthy human individuals. Study results and caveats: Only blood samples were collected, and tissue repertoires likely differ.

As for this clone: Its matching antigen is unknown. Other DNA sequences within the sample encode an identical CDR3.

Method: immunoSEQ multiplex PCR; TCRdb's copy keeps in-frame clones and lacks some. This sample carries around 530,000 clones, around three quarters of them seen once, and the ten largest clones take around 12%. Trimming pared 4 bases from V and 6 bases from J, leaving 9 bases between. The CDR3 length is 12 residues. The germline V gene has CDR1 SGHRS and CDR2 YFSETQ. This clonotype originated in a woman aged 40 to 50 in good health. Some clones in this sample may be carry-over from other donors' samples. The chain employs TRBV5-1 and TRBJ2-3; D unresolved. The sequenced material came from PBMCs. The CDR3 coding sequence is TGCGCCAGCAGCCCGGATTTGGATACGCAGTATTTT. This codes for CASSPDLDTQYF.